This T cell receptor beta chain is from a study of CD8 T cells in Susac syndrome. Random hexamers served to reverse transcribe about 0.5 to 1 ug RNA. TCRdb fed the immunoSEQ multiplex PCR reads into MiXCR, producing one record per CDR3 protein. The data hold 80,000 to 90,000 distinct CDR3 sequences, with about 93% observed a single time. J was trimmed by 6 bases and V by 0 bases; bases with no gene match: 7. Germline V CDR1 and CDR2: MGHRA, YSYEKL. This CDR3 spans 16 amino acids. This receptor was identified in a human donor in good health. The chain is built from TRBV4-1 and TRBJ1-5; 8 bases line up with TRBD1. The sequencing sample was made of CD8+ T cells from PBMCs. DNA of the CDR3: TGCGCCAGCAGCCAAGATTTCCAGGGGGCAAGTCAGCCCCAGCATTTT. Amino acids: CASSQDFQGASQPQHF.